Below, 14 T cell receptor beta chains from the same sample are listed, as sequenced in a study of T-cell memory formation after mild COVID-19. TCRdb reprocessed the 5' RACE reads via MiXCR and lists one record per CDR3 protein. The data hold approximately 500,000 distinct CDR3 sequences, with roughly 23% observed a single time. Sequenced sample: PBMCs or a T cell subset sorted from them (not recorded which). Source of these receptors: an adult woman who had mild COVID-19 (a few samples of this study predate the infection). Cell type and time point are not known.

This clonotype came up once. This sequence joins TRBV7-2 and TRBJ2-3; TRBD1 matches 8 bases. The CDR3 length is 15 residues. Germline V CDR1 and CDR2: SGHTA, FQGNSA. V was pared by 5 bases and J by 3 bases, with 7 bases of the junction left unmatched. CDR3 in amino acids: CASSPPGGWTDTQYF. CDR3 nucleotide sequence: TGTGCCAGCAGCCCCCCAGGGGGCTGGACAGATACGCAGTATTTT.

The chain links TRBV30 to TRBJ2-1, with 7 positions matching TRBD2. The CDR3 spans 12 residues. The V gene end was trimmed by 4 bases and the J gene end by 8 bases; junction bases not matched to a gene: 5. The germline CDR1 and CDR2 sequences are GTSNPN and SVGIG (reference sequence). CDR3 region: CAWNRLADEQFF. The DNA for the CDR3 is TGTGCCTGGAACCGACTAGCCGATGAGCAGTTCTTC.

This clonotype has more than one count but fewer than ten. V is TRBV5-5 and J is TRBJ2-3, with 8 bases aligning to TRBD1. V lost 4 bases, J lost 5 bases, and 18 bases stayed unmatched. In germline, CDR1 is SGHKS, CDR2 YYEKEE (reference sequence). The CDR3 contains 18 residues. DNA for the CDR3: TGTGCCAGCAGCCCATTACCGGGACAGGACCCCGAAGGAGATACGCAGTATTTT. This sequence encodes CASSPLPGQDPEGDTQYF.

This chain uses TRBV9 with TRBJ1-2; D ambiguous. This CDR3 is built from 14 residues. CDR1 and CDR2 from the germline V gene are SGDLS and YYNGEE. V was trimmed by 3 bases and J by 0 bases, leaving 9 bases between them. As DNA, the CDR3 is TGTGCCAGCAGCGCGGACGGCTCTAACTATGGCTACACCTTC. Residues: CASSADGSNYGYTF.

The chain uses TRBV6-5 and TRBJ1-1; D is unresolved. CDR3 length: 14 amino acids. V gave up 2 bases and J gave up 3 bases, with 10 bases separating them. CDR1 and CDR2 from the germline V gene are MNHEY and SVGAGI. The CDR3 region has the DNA TGTGCCAGCAGTTACCGGAGAAGGGACACTGAAGCTTTCTTT. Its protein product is CASSYRRRDTEAFF.

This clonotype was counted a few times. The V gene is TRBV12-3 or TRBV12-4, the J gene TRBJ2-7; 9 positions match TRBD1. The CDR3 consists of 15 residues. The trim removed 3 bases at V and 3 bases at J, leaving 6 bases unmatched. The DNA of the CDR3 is TGTGCCAGCAGTTTTGATAACAGGGGGCTCTACGAGCAGTACTTC. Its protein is CASSFDNRGLYEQYF.

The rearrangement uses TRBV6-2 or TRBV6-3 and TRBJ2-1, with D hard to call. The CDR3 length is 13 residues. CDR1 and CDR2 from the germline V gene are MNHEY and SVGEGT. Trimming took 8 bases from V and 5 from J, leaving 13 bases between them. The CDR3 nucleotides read TGTGCCAGCTCCAGCGTCCCTCACAATGAGCAGTTCTTC. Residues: CASSSVPHNEQFF.

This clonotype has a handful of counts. DNA for the CDR3: TGTGCCAGCAGTCTTGTGAACTCTGGGGCCAACGTCCTGACTTTC. It translates to CASSLVNSGANVLTF. The chain is built from TRBV9 and TRBJ2-6; D unclear. CDR1 and CDR2 from the germline V gene are SGDLS and YYNGEE. The CDR3 extends over 15 amino acids. Trimming took off 5 bases at V and 0 bases at J, with 9 bases between the two ends.

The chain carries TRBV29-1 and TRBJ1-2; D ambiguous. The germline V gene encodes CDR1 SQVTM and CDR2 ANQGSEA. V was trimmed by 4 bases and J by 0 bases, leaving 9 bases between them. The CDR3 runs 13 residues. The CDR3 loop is CSVGVRSNYGYTF. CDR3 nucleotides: TGCAGCGTTGGGGTCCGTTCTAACTATGGCTACACCTTC.

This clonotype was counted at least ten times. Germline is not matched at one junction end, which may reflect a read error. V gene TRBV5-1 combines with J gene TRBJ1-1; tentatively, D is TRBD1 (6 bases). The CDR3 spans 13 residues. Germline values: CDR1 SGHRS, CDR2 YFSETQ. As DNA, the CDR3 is TGTGCCAGCAGCTTAGGGGGGCCCACTGAAGCTTTCTTT. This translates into CASSLGGPTEAFF. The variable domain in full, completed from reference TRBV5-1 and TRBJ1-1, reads KAGVTQTPRYLIKTRGQQVTLSCSPISGHRSVSWYQQTPGQGLQFLFEYFSETQRNKGNFPGRFSGRQFSNSRSEMNVSTLELGDSALYLCASSLGGPTEAFFGQGTRLTVV.

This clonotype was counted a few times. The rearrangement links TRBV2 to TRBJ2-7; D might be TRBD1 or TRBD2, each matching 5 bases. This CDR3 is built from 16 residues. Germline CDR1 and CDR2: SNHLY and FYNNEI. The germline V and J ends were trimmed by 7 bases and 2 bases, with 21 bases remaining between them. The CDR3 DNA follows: TGTGCCAGCAAACAACCGGGACCTGACGGCGCCTACGAGCAGTACTTC. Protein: CASKQPGPDGAYEQYF.

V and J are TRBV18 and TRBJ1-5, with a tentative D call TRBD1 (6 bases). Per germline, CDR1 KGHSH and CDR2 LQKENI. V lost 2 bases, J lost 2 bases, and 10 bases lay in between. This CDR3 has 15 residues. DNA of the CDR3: TGTGCCAGCTCACCAACAGGGTTACGCAATCAGCCCCAGCATTTT. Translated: CASSPTGLRNQPQHF.

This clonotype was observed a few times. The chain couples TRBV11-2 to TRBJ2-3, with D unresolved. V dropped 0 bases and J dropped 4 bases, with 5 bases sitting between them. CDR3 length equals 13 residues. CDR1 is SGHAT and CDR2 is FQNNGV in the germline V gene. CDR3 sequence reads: CASSLERPDTQYF. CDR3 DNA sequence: TGTGCCAGCAGCTTAGAACGTCCAGATACGCAGTATTTT.

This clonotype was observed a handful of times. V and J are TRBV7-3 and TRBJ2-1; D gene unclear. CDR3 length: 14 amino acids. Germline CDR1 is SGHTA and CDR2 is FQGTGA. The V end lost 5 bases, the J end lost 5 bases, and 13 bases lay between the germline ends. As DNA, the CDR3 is TGTGCCAGCAGCCCAACGGACGTGGACAATGAGCAGTTCTTC. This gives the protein CASSPTDVDNEQFF.